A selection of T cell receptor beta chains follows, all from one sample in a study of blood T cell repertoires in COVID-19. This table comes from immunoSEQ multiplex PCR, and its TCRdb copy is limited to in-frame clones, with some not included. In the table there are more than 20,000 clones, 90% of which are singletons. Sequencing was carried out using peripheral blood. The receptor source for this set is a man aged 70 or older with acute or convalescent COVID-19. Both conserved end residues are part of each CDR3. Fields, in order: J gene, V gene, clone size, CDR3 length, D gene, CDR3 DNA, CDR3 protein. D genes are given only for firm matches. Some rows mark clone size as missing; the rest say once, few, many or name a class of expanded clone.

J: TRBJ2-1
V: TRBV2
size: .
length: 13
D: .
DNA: TGTGCCAGCAGTCCTGACAGCGACAATGAGCAGTTCTTC
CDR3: CASSPDSDNEQFF

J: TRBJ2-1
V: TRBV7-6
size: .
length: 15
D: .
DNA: TGTGCCAGCAGCTTGCAACAGGGCTCCTACAATGAGCAGTTCTTC
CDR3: CASSLQQGSYNEQFF

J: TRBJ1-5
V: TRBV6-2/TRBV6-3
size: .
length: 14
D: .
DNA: TGTGCCAGCAGTTACAGTGGGGGCGGTCAGCCCCAGCATTTT
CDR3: CASSYSGGGQPQHF

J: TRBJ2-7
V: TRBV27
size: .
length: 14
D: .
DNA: TGTGCCAGCAGTTTAAGGCCCCAGGGGTTAGAGCAGTACTTC
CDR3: CASSLRPQGLEQYF

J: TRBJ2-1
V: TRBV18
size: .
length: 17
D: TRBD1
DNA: TGTGCCAGCTCACCACCGGGTAGACAGGGGACCCACAATGAGCAGTTCTTC
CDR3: CASSPPGRQGTHNEQFF

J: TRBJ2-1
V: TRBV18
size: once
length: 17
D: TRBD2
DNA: TGTGCCAGCTCACCACCGGGACTAGCGGGAATAGGCGATGAGCAGTTCTTC
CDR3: CASSPPGLAGIGDEQFF

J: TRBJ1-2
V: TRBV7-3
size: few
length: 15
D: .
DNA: TGTGCCAGCAGCTTAACGTCGGCAGGCTACTATGGCTACACCTTC
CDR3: CASSLTSAGYYGYTF

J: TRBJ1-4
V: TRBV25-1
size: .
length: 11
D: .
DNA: TGTGCCAGCAGTGTCGCAGGGCTCGTTTTGTTT
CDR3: CASSVAGLVLF

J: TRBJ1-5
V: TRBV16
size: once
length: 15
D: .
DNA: TGTGCCAGCAGCCAAGAACAGGGTGTCAATCAGCCCCAGCATTTT
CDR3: CASSQEQGVNQPQHF

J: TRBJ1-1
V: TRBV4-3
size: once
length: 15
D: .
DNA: TGCGCCAGCAGCCAAGGGACCGACAGGAACACTGAAGCTTTCTTT
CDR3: CASSQGTDRNTEAFF

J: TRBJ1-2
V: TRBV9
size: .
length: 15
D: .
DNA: TGTGCCAGCAGCGCAGCAGGGGTCTGGGACTATGGCTACACCTTC
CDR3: CASSAAGVWDYGYTF

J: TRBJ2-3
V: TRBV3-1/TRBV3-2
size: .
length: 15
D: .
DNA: TGTGCCAGCAGCCACGGGAGAGGCGTAGGAGATACGCAGTATTTT
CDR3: CASSHGRGVGDTQYF

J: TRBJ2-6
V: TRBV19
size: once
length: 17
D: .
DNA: TGTGCCAGTAGCAAAGGGGCGGTGGGCGCTGGGGCCAACGTCCTGACTTTC
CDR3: CASSKGAVGAGANVLTF

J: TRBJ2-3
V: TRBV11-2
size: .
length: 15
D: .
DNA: TGTGCCAGCAGCTTAGTAGGAGGAGACACAGATACGCAGTATTTT
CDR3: CASSLVGGDTDTQYF

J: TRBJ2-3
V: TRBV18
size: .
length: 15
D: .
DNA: TGTGCCAGCTCACCAGGGCCCGCCCGAGCAGATACGCAGTATTTT
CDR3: CASSPGPARADTQYF